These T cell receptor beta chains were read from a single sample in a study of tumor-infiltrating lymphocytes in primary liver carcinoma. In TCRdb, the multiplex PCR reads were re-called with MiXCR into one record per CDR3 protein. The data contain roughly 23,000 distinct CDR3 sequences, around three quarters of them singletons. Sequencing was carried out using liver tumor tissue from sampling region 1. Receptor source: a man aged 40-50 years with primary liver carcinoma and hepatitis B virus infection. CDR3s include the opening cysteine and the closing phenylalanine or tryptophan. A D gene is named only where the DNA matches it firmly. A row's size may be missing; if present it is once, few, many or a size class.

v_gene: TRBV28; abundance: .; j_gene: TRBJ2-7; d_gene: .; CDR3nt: TGTGCCAGCACCTGGGACGCCTCCTACGAGCGGCACTTC; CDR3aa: CASTWDASYERHF
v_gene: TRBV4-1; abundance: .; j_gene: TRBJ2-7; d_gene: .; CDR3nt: TGCGCCAGCAGTCGAGATGAGGGCGGGAACTATGAGCAGTACTTC; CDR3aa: CASSRDEGGNYEQYF
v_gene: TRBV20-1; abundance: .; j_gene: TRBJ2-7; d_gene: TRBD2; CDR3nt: TGCAGTGCCCCGACCGGGCTAGCGGACTACTACGAGCAGTACTTC; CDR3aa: CSAPTGLADYYEQYF
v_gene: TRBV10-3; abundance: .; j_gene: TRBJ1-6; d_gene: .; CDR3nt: TGTGCCATCAGTGAAGCCAGCTCTAATTCACCCCTCCACTTT; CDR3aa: CAISEASSNSPLHF
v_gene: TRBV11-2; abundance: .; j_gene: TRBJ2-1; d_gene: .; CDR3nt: TGTATCAGCAGCTTAGAGCTGGTTGTTAACTACAATGAGCACTTCTTC; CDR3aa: CISSLELVVNYNEHFF
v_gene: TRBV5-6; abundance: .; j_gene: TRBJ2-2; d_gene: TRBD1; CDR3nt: TGTCCCAGCAGCTCCGGGACAGGGGTGTCCGGGGAGCTATTTTTT; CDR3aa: CPSSSGTGVSGELFF
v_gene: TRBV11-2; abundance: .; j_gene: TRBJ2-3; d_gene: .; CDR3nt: TGTGCCAGCAGGGCAAGACGTGGAGGGAAGGCCACAGGAACGCAGTATTTT; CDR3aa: CASRARRGGKATGTQYF
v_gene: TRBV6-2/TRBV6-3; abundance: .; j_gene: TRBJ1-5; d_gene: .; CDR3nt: TGTACCAGCAGTTACTCCGTACGGGCCCAGTGGCCCCAGCATTTT; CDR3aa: CTSSYSVRAQWPQHF
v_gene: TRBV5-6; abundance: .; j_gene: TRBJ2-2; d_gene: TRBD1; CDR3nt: TGTGCCAGCAGCTCCGGGACAGGAGAGACAGGGGAGCTGTTTTTT; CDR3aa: CASSSGTGETGELFF
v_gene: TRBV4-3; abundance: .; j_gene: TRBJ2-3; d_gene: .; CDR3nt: TGTGCCAGCAGCCTAAGACGGGGGTACACAGAAACGCAGTATTTT; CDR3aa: CASSLRRGYTETQYF
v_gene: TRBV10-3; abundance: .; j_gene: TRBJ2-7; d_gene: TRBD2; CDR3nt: TGTGCCATCACCAGACGATCGGGACTAGCGGGAGGGCTCTCCTACGAGCTGTACTTC; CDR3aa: CAITRRSGLAGGLSYELYF
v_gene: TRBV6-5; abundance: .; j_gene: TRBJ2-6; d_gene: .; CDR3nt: TGTGGCAGCAGAGGTAGCTCTGAGGCCAACGTCCTGACTTTC; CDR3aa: CGSRGSSEANVLTF
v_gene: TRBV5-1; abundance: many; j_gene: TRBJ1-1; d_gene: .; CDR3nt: TGCGCCAGCAGCTCTTCCGGACAGTCGTTGACTGAAGCTTTCTTT; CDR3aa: CASSSSGQSLTEAFF
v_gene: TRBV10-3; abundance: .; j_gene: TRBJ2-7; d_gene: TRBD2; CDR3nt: TGTGCCACCACCAGACGATCGGTACTAGTGGGAGGGTTCTCCTACGAGCAGTACTTC; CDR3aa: CATTRRSVLVGGFSYEQYF
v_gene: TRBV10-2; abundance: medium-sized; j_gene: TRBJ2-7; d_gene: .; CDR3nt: TGCGCCAGCAGTGAACCACACAGAAATTACGAGCAGTACTTC; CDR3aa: CASSEPHRNYEQYF
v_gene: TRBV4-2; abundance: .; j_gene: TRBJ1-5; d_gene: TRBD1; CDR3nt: TGTGCCAGCAGCCAAGGGGAGGGGTCGGGACAGCGTACCAATCAACCCCAGCATTTT; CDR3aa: CASSQGEGSGQRTNQPQHF